The 14 T cell receptor beta chains below were found in one sample sequenced in a study of T cell responses to AZD1222 COVID-19 vaccine. Clones were read by immunoSEQ multiplex PCR, and TCRdb kept only the in-frame ones, dropping some. The sample consists of fewer than 120,000 clones, roughly four fifths of them appearing once. The sample in question was peripheral blood, obtained on day 0 of AZD1222 vaccination. The receptors stem from an adult in good health.

This rearrangement joins TRBV7-3 to TRBJ2-3; possible D gene TRBD1, 6 bases. Germline CDR1 is SGHTA and CDR2 is FQGTGA. The CDR3 has 14 residues. The V end lost 2 bases, the J end lost 6 bases, and 12 bases lay between the germline ends. The DNA of the CDR3 is TGTGCCAGCAGCTTACTGGGGGCGAGGGATACGCAGTATTTT. Amino acid sequence: CASSLLGARDTQYF.

The CDR3 DNA reads TGTGCCAGCTCAGAGACAGGGGCCGCATCCTACGAGCAGTACTTC. Translated: CASSETGAASYEQYF. The rearrangement links TRBV18 to TRBJ2-7, with TRBD1 matching 8 bases. In germline, CDR1 is KGHSH, CDR2 LQKENI. V was clipped by 5 bases and J by 1 base; unmatched bases: 7. The CDR3 length is 15 residues.

The rearrangement joins TRBV28 to TRBJ2-3; D possibly corresponds to TRBD2 (6 bases). CDR3 length equals 15 residues. V lost 5 bases to trimming and J lost 1 base, with 13 bases between them. Germline V lookup: CDR1 MDHEN, CDR2 SYDVKM. The CDR3 bases are TGTGCCAGCAGTCCCTTGCGGGGTGGCACAGATACGCAGTATTTT. Amino acids: CASSPLRGGTDTQYF.

The chain has TRBV24-1 and TRBJ2-7, with 10 bases identical to TRBD2. There are 19 residues in the CDR3. Losses at the gene ends were 9 bases for V and 3 bases for J; bases not matched to a gene: 22. Germline lookup yields CDR1 KGHDR and CDR2 SFDVKD. DNA for the CDR3: TGTGCCACCGTAGAACTCGGACAGCCGGGACTAGCGACGATCTACGAGCAGTACTTC. It specifies CATVELGQPGLATIYEQYF.

The chain joins TRBV14 to TRBJ1-1, with 7 bases fitting TRBD1. V trimming: 3 bases; J trimming: 4 bases; junction bases outside the gene matches: 2. This CDR3 comprises 13 residues. Per the germline V gene, CDR1 is SGHDN and CDR2 is FVKESK. The CDR3 spells CASSQTGSTEAFF. The CDR3 nucleotides are TGTGCCAGCAGCCAGACAGGGAGCACTGAAGCTTTCTTT.

The chain is built from TRBV6-5 and TRBJ1-2; D not resolved. V was cut by 2 bases and J by 6 bases, with 10 bases left in between. The CDR3 runs 13 residues. Germline lookup yields CDR1 MNHEY and CDR2 SVGAGI. CDR3 DNA sequence: TGTGCCAGCAGTTACGAGCGAGGAGATGGCTACACCTTC. Encoded protein: CASSYERGDGYTF.

This clone turned up a few times. The V call is TRBV7-2, the J call TRBJ2-5; TRBD2 matches 9 bases. CDR3 length equals 16 residues. Trimming removed 5 bases from V and 5 bases from J; junction bases left unmatched: 12. The germline CDR1 and CDR2 sequences are SGHTA and FQGNSA. The DNA for the CDR3 is TGTGCCAGCAGCCAAAATAGCGGGGGCGGGGAGGAGACCCAGTACTTC. Translation: CASSQNSGGGEETQYF. Filled out from reference TRBV7-2 and TRBJ2-5, the complete variable domain reads GAGVSQSPSNKVTEKGKDVELRCDPISGHTALYWYRQSLGQGLEFLIYFQGNSAPDKSGLPSDRFSAERTGGSVSTLTIQRTQQEDSAVYLCASSQNSGGGEETQYFGPGTRLLVL.

V and J are TRBV28 and TRBJ2-5, with a weak D call TRBD1 (6 bases). Trimming left V 2 bases short and J 2 bases short, with 9 bases between. This CDR3 comprises 14 residues. Per germline, CDR1 MDHEN and CDR2 SYDVKM. CDR3 nucleotides: TGTGCCAGCAGTTTAGACAGGATACAAGAGACCCAGTACTTC. The encoded protein is CASSLDRIQETQYF. The whole variable domain, remainder taken from reference TRBV28 and TRBJ2-5, is DVKVTQSSRYLVKRTGEKVFLECVQDMDHENMFWYRQDPGLGLRLIYFSYDVKMKEKGDIPEGYSVSREKKERFSLILESASTNQTSMYLCASSLDRIQETQYFGPGTRLLVL.

This clone was seen only a few times. The CDR3 loop is CASSFFRDSYEQYF. In DNA, the CDR3 is TGTGCCAGCAGCTTTTTCCGGGACAGCTACGAGCAGTACTTC. V usage is TRBV11-2 and J usage is TRBJ2-7, with 7 bases fitting TRBD1. The CDR3 spans 14 residues. Germline-derived CDR1 and CDR2 are SGHAT and FQNNGV. The V gene end was trimmed by 3 bases and the J gene end by 3 bases; junction bases not matched to a gene: 5.

The chain recombines TRBV19 with TRBJ1-2; 7 nucleotides agree with TRBD1. The ends lost 3 bases at V and 10 bases at J; junction bases unmatched: 8. Germline lookup yields CDR1 LNHDA and CDR2 SQIVND (reference sequence). The CDR3 is 13 amino acids. This CDR3 is CASSMRDSVVYTF. CDR3 sequence (DNA): TGTGCCAGTAGTATGAGGGACAGTGTCGTCTACACCTTC.

The CDR3 DNA sequence: TGTGCCAGCAGCTTGCCCTCCCGTGTCGATACGCAGTATTTT. Translated: CASSLPSRVDTQYF. This sequence joins TRBV5-4 and TRBJ2-3; D gene ambiguous. The CDR3 is 14 amino acids. In germline, CDR1 is SGHNT, CDR2 YYREEE (reference sequence). V was pared by 1 base and J by 6 bases, with 12 bases between.

This rearrangement joins TRBV14 to TRBJ1-2; possible D gene TRBD1, 6 bases. V was clipped by 0 bases and J by 5 bases, with 13 bases between them. The CDR3 runs 15 residues. Germline V gene sequence: CDR1 SGHDN, CDR2 FVKESK. The CDR3 DNA sequence: TGTGCCAGCAGCCAAGATGCAGGGGCTCGGTATGGCTACACCTTC. This translates into CASSQDAGARYGYTF.

The chain has TRBV19 and TRBJ2-5, with 9 bases matching TRBD2. The length of the CDR3 is 17 residues. V was pared by 3 bases and J by 4 bases, with 12 bases of the junction left unmatched. The germline V gene has CDR1 LNHDA and CDR2 SQIVND (reference sequence). The CDR3 is CASSILGLAGKGETQYF. CDR3 sequence (DNA): TGTGCCAGTAGTATCCTTGGGCTAGCGGGGAAGGGAGAGACCCAGTACTTC.

V and J are TRBV4-1 and TRBJ2-5, with TRBD1 as a possible D gene (5 bases). Germline CDR1 MGHRA, CDR2 YSYEKL. The V and J ends lost 0 bases and 4 bases respectively, with 9 bases between them. CDR3 length equals 14 residues. CDR3 region: CASSQDGARETQYF. CDR3 DNA: TGCGCCAGCAGCCAAGATGGGGCTAGAGAGACCCAGTACTTC.